Following are 2 T cell receptor beta chains from one sample sequenced in a study of blood T cell repertoires in COVID-19. Method: immunoSEQ multiplex PCR; TCRdb's copy keeps in-frame clones and lacks some. This table holds about 100,000 clones, around nine tenths found once. Source material: peripheral blood. All receptors come from a woman aged 25 to 39 with acute or convalescent COVID-19.

V gene TRBV6-5 combines with J gene TRBJ1-2; tentative D call: TRBD1 (6 bases). Trimming stripped 6 bases from V and 8 bases from J, with 16 bases between. CDR1 is MNHEY, CDR2 SVGAGI, per germline. This CDR3 comprises 13 residues. CDR3 loop: CASSTDSGLGYTF. The CDR3 DNA follows: TGTGCCAGCAGCACGGACAGTGGCCTAGGCTACACCTTC.

The rearrangement joins TRBV11-3 to TRBJ2-1; D unclear. CDR1 is SGHNT and CDR2 is YENEEA in the germline V gene. The CDR3 extends over 19 amino acids. V was shortened by 2 bases and J by 10 bases, with 30 bases between the two germline ends. CDR3 DNA: TGTGCCAGCAGCTTAACTGTCTCCTCTTCCCTTACGATTAGGAGAGAGCAGTTCTTC. Its translation: CASSLTVSSSLTIRREQFF.